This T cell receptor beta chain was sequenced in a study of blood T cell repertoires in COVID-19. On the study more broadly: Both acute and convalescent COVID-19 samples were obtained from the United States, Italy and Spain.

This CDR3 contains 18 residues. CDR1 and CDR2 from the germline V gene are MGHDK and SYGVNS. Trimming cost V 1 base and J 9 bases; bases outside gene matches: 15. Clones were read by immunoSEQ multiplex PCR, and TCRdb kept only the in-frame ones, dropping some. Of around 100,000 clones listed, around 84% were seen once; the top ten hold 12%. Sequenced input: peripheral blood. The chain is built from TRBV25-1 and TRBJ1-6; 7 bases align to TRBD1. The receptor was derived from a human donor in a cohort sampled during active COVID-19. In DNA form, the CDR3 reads TGTGCCAGCAGTGAATCGGAGGGGGCGAGAATAGGTTCTTCACCCCTCCACTTT. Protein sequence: CASSESEGARIGSSPLHF.